The rows below give T cell receptor beta chains drawn from one sample of a study of glioma-infiltrating T cells. Each CDR3 protein gets one entry after TCRdb re-called the multiplex PCR reads with MiXCR. The sample contains more than 95,000 distinct CDR3 sequences, around 28% of which appear only once. The sample was glioma tissue, nonneoplastic brain tissue, or PBMCs (not recorded which). Receptors originate from a human donor with low-grade glioma or glioblastoma, undergoing nonglioma brain surgery, or in good health (not recorded which). Each CDR3 is given without its conserved first and last residue. Each record gives: V gene, J gene, clone size, D gene, CDR3 protein. A D gene is named only where the DNA matches it firmly. Clone size, where shown, is once, few, many, or a class for clones that have expanded.

V gene: TRBV7-2; J gene: TRBJ1-2; clone size: NA; D gene: NA; CDR3 protein: ASSSRVGLVNYGYT
V gene: TRBV3-1; J gene: TRBJ1-1; clone size: few; D gene: NA; CDR3 protein: ASSQDGGVPNTEAF
V gene: TRBV5-1; J gene: TRBJ2-7; clone size: NA; D gene: NA; CDR3 protein: ASSLYPGSSYEQY
V gene: TRBV20-1; J gene: TRBJ2-3; clone size: many; D gene: NA; CDR3 protein: SARATLGTDTQY
V gene: TRBV28; J gene: TRBJ2-1; clone size: NA; D gene: TRBD2; CDR3 protein: ASSLVAGAPNGNEQF
V gene: TRBV5-1; J gene: TRBJ1-1; clone size: many; D gene: NA; CDR3 protein: ASSLASPPEAF
V gene: TRBV20-1; J gene: TRBJ1-4; clone size: many; D gene: NA; CDR3 protein: SALKEKLF
V gene: TRBV4-3; J gene: TRBJ1-1; clone size: many; D gene: NA; CDR3 protein: ASSPYSDGRSEAF
V gene: TRBV4-1; J gene: TRBJ2-5; clone size: few; D gene: NA; CDR3 protein: ASSLSWSQETQY
V gene: TRBV7-2; J gene: TRBJ2-7; clone size: NA; D gene: TRBD1; CDR3 protein: ASRWTGSDEQY